Each of the 21 T cell receptor beta chains below was sequenced from the same sample in a study of neurological immune-mediated disorders. TCRdb fed the 5' RACE reads into MiXCR, producing one record per CDR3 protein. The sample holds about 66,000 distinct CDR3 sequences; 3.9% are singletons and the top ten take approximately 1.3%. The sample comprised PBMCs. These receptors all stem from a man aged 30 to 45 with multiple sclerosis.

This clonotype was detected many times. The chain carries TRBV4-2 and TRBJ1-2; D uncertain. Trimming took off 4 bases at V and 4 bases at J, with 13 bases between the two ends. The V gene's germline CDR1 is LGHNA and CDR2 YNFKEQ. The length of the CDR3 is 14 residues. CDR3 DNA: TGTGCCAGCAGCCCCACGGCAGAGACCTATGGCTACACCTTC. This gives the protein CASSPTAETYGYTF.

This clonotype has at least ten counts. The rearrangement joins TRBV20-1 to TRBJ2-3; 8 bases match TRBD2. The CDR3 is 14 amino acids. V gave up 0 bases and J gave up 7 bases; unmatched junction bases: 6. The germline gives CDR1 DFQATT, CDR2 SNEGSKA (reference sequence). The CDR3 sequence: CSARDLRTSNTQYF. CDR3 nucleotides: TGCAGTGCTAGAGATCTAAGGACTAGCAATACGCAGTATTTT.

There are a few counts of this clonotype. V usage is TRBV7-7 and J usage is TRBJ2-7; D might be TRBD1 or TRBD2, each matching 6 bases. Trimming left V 5 bases short and J 3 bases short, with 14 bases between. CDR3 size: 14 residues. Germline CDR1 and CDR2: SSHAT and FNYEAQ (reference sequence). CDR3 bases: TGTGCCAGCAGCCCAGGGGACTCTTACTACGAGCAGTACTTC. Translation: CASSPGDSYYEQYF.

In this sample, this clonotype turned up many times. V is TRBV5-1 and J is TRBJ2-3; 7 nucleotides line up with TRBD2. There are 14 residues in the CDR3. In germline, CDR1 is SGHRS, CDR2 YFSETQ. V shed 4 bases, J shed 2 bases, and the junction held 4 bases outside the gene matches. In nucleotides, the CDR3 is TGCGCCAGCAGCGGGAGCGGGGACACAGATACGCAGTATTTT. Protein product: CASSGSGDTDTQYF.

This clonotype has a count of ten or more. The chain links TRBV5-1 to TRBJ1-4; TRBD1 might be the D (6 bases). The V end lost 0 bases, the J end lost 7 bases, and 13 bases lay between the germline ends. Germline loops: CDR1 SGHRS, CDR2 YFSETQ. The CDR3 runs to 15 residues. CDR3 coding DNA: TGCGCCAGCAGCTTGGATAGACCCAGGGGTGAAAAACTGTTTTTT. Its translation is CASSLDRPRGEKLFF.

This clonotype occurred many times. The J gene is TRBJ1-4, the V gene TRBV20-1; 11 bases are shared with TRBD1. The CDR3 is 16 amino acids. The V gene's germline CDR1 is DFQATT and CDR2 SNEGSKA (reference sequence). V was clipped by 3 bases and J by 7 bases; unmatched bases: 10. The CDR3 DNA is TGCAGTGCTAGCCCCGGGACAGGGGGGATAGGTGAAAAACTGTTTTTT. Amino acid sequence: CSASPGTGGIGEKLFF.

This clonotype was seen a handful of times. The J gene is TRBJ2-1, the V gene TRBV20-1, with 7 bases fitting TRBD2. Germline-derived CDR1 and CDR2 are DFQATT and SNEGSKA (reference sequence). The V gene end was trimmed by 0 bases and the J gene end by 2 bases; junction bases not matched to a gene: 4. The CDR3 loop spans 15 amino acids. CDR3 DNA sequence: TGCAGTGCTAGAGACCGGGACTATCCCTACAATGAGCAGTTCTTC. It encodes CSARDRDYPYNEQFF.

This clonotype was recorded many times. V usage is TRBV4-1 and J usage is TRBJ1-1; 8 positions match TRBD1. J gave up 1 base and V 2 bases, and 3 bases lay outside the gene matches. This CDR3 is built from 15 residues. Germline V gene sequence: CDR1 MGHRA, CDR2 YSYEKL. The CDR3 coding sequence is TGCGCCAGCAGCCAAAGGACAGGGCCGAACACTGAAGCTTTCTTT. This codes for CASSQRTGPNTEAFF.

This clonotype was observed many times. The CDR3: CSASDAGELYEQYF. The DNA for the CDR3 is TGCAGTGCTAGTGATGCGGGGGAGTTATACGAGCAGTACTTC. The chain is built from TRBV20-1 and TRBJ2-7; TRBD2 matches 7 bases. Germline loops: CDR1 DFQATT, CDR2 SNEGSKA (reference sequence). This CDR3 is 14 amino acids long. V was pared by 3 bases and J by 4 bases, with 9 bases of the junction left unmatched.

This clonotype was counted many times. This chain connects TRBV20-1 to TRBJ2-2; 9 bases align to TRBD1. This CDR3 is 15 amino acids long. After removal of 3 bases from V and 1 base from J, the junction contained 3 bases not matched to a gene. Germline V lookup: CDR1 DFQATT, CDR2 SNEGSKA (reference sequence). CDR3 region: CSASPGQGNTGELFF. The CDR3 bases are TGCAGTGCTAGCCCGGGACAGGGGAACACCGGGGAGCTGTTTTTT.

This clonotype was recorded many times. The gene calls are TRBV21-1 and TRBJ2-3; the table's D call TRBD1 went unverified against the DNA. TRBV21-1 is assigned pseudogene status. The CDR3 loop spans 20 amino acids. For the CDR3, the DNA is TGTGCCAGCAGCAAGCCGGGGAAAGGACAGGGGGCCTGGTGGTCAGATACGCAGTATTTT. Protein product: CASSKPGKGQGAWWSDTQYF.

This clonotype was recorded at least ten times. The V and J genes are TRBV7-9 and TRBJ1-1; possibly TRBD1 for D (5 bases). CDR3 size: 18 residues. The germline V gene has CDR1 SEHNR and CDR2 FQNEAQ (reference sequence). Between the trimmed V and J ends, which lost 2 bases and 2 bases, there was a span of 21 bases. The CDR3 DNA follows: TGTGCCAGCAGCTTATTTTATGCTTGGGGCGGCCCAAACACTGAAGCTTTCTTT. This gives the protein CASSLFYAWGGPNTEAFF.

There are many counts of this clonotype. This CDR3 reads CSARDVQDYNSPLHF. CDR3 in DNA: TGCAGTGCTAGAGATGTACAGGATTATAATTCACCCCTCCACTTT. This chain uses TRBV20-1 with TRBJ1-6; D is perhaps TRBD1 (5 bases). V was clipped by 0 bases and J by 4 bases, with 10 bases between them. The germline gives CDR1 DFQATT, CDR2 SNEGSKA (reference sequence). There are 15 residues in the CDR3.

This clonotype was counted many times. This chain uses TRBV7-2 with TRBJ2-5; D is perhaps TRBD2 (5 bases). The germline V and J ends were trimmed by 0 bases and 4 bases, with 18 bases remaining between them. Germline V lookup: CDR1 SGHTA, CDR2 FQGNSA. CDR3 size: 17 residues. CDR3 DNA sequence: TGTGCCAGCAGCTTAGCCCCCGTTCTAGCCTTAGGAGAGACCCAGTACTTC. This translates into CASSLAPVLALGETQYF.

The V and J genes are TRBV7-9 and TRBJ2-7; 8 bases are shared with TRBD2. From germline, CDR1 is SEHNR and CDR2 FQNEAQ (reference sequence). With V trimmed by 6 bases and J by 0 bases, 7 bases remained unmatched. This CDR3 is 15 amino acids long. CDR3 sequence reads: CASSFSGASSYEQYF. Here the CDR3 DNA reads TGTGCCAGCAGTTTTAGCGGGGCTAGCTCCTACGAGCAGTACTTC.

This clonotype has a count of ten or more. V usage is TRBV5-1 and J usage is TRBJ2-2; the match to TRBD2 covers 9 bases. Germline values: CDR1 SGHRS, CDR2 YFSETQ. V gave up 4 bases and J gave up 7 bases; unmatched junction bases: 8. This CDR3 has 15 residues. CDR3 DNA sequence: TGCGCCAGCAGCCCTAGCGGGGCCGGTGGCGGGGAGCTGTTTTTT. This sequence encodes CASSPSGAGGGELFF.

This clonotype appeared many times. This rearrangement joins TRBV28 to TRBJ2-1; 7 bases are a match to TRBD1. Germline assignment: CDR1 MDHEN and CDR2 SYDVKM. This CDR3 region has 16 residues. V lost 5 bases and J lost 1; bases outside the gene matches: 8. This CDR3 is CASSQTGRRSYNEQFF. Written as DNA, the CDR3 is TGTGCCAGCAGTCAGACAGGGAGAAGATCCTACAATGAGCAGTTCTTC. The complete variable domain, with remaining parts taken from reference TRBV28 and TRBJ2-1, reads DVKVTQSSRYLVKRTGEKVFLECVQDMDHENMFWYRQDPGLGLRLIYFSYDVKMKEKGDIPEGYSVSREKKERFSLILESASTNQTSMYLCASSQTGRRSYNEQFFGPGTRLTVL.

In this sample, this clonotype turned up many times. The chain couples TRBV29-1 to TRBJ2-5; 8 bases are a match to TRBD2. Germline-derived CDR1 and CDR2 are SQVTM and ANQGSEA. Trimming at V came to 3 bases and at J to 2 bases, leaving 5 bases not matched to a gene. CDR3 length: 14 residues. CDR3 nucleotide sequence: TGCAGCGTTGACGCGGGCGGGGGGCAAGAGACCCAGTACTTC. Its protein product is CSVDAGGGQETQYF.

The chain has TRBV6-1 and TRBJ2-3; D unclear. Germline CDR1 MNHNS, CDR2 SASEGT. Trimming left V 1 base short and J 0 bases short, with 8 bases between. The CDR3 extends over 15 amino acids. CDR3: CASSEGFISTDTQYF. For the CDR3, the DNA is TGTGCCAGCAGTGAAGGCTTTATAAGCACAGATACGCAGTATTTT.

This clonotype was detected ten times or more. The chain combines TRBV5-1 with TRBJ2-3; 11 bases match TRBD2. Germline CDR1 reads SGHRS; CDR2 reads YFSETQ. The CDR3 totals 19 residues. With 0 bases clipped from V and 0 bases from J, the junction kept 9 bases outside the gene matches. The CDR3 DNA is TGCGCCAGCAGCTTGGTCCTAGCGGGGGGACAGATAAGCACAGATACGCAGTATTTT. This encodes CASSLVLAGGQISTDTQYF.

This clonotype was seen ten or more times. The chain links TRBV20-1 to TRBJ1-2, with D possibly matching TRBD1 (6 bases). CDR1 DFQATT and CDR2 SNEGSKA come from the germline V gene (reference sequence). This CDR3 contains 13 residues. Trimming left V 4 bases short and J 6 bases short, with 15 bases between. The CDR3 DNA reads TGCAGTGCTATCGGGGGCGTACTGCATGGCTACACCTTC. It is translated as CSAIGGVLHGYTF.